Listed below are T cell receptor beta chains from one sample, sequenced in a study of CD8 T cells in Susac syndrome. One entry per CDR3 protein results from TCRdb running MiXCR on the immunoSEQ multiplex PCR reads. Among approximately 210,000 distinct CDR3 sequences listed, about 95% were seen once. Specimen: CD4+ T cells from PBMCs. The source is a human donor with Susac syndrome. Each CDR3 is given with its conserved first and last residue. A D gene is named only where the DNA matches it firmly. Not all rows give a size; the values are once, few, many and, for expanded clones, a class.

clone size: NA; J gene: TRBJ1-6; V gene: TRBV12-3/TRBV12-4; D gene: NA; CDR3 protein: CASSGVGGPNNSPLHF; CDR3 DNA: TGTGCCAGCAGTGGGGTCGGGGGGCCCAATAATTCACCCCTCCACTTT
clone size: NA; J gene: TRBJ2-5; V gene: TRBV6-5; D gene: NA; CDR3 protein: CASSYSSQRQETQYF; CDR3 DNA: TGTGCCAGCAGTTACTCGAGTCAGAGACAAGAGACCCAGTACTTC
clone size: NA; J gene: TRBJ2-3; V gene: TRBV30; D gene: NA; CDR3 protein: CAWSWPRGTDTQYF; CDR3 DNA: TGTGCCTGGAGTTGGCCGCGCGGCACAGATACGCAGTATTTT
clone size: NA; J gene: TRBJ1-1; V gene: TRBV29-1; D gene: NA; CDR3 protein: CSVVLKKKLNTEAFF; CDR3 DNA: TGCAGCGTTGTGCTAAAGAAGAAGCTGAACACTGAAGCTTTCTTT
clone size: NA; J gene: TRBJ1-2; V gene: TRBV7-3; D gene: NA; CDR3 protein: CASSPNGLKNYGYTF; CDR3 DNA: TGTGCCAGCAGCCCCAACGGACTTAAAAACTATGGCTACACCTTC
clone size: NA; J gene: TRBJ2-1; V gene: TRBV7-3; D gene: NA; CDR3 protein: CASSLANSNEQFF; CDR3 DNA: TGTGCCAGCAGCTTAGCCAACAGCAATGAGCAGTTCTTC
clone size: NA; J gene: TRBJ2-5; V gene: TRBV7-3; D gene: TRBD2; CDR3 protein: CASSLTSQRGETQYF; CDR3 DNA: TGTGCCAGCAGCTTAACGTCCCAGCGGGGGGAGACCCAGTACTTC
clone size: NA; J gene: TRBJ1-5; V gene: TRBV6-5; D gene: NA; CDR3 protein: CASSSGQNSNQPQHF; CDR3 DNA: TGTGCCAGCAGTTCCGGACAGAATAGCAATCAGCCCCAGCATTTT
clone size: once; J gene: TRBJ2-7; V gene: TRBV7-9; D gene: NA; CDR3 protein: CASTPTAFVPYEQYF; CDR3 DNA: TGTGCCAGCACCCCGACAGCGTTCGTACCCTACGAGCAGTACTTC
clone size: NA; J gene: TRBJ2-7; V gene: TRBV11-2; D gene: TRBD1; CDR3 protein: CASSKVGQPYEQYF; CDR3 DNA: TGTGCCAGCAGCAAAGTGGGACAGCCCTACGAGCAGTACTTC
clone size: NA; J gene: TRBJ2-1; V gene: TRBV25-1; D gene: NA; CDR3 protein: CASSDSGGAYNEQFF; CDR3 DNA: TGTGCCAGCAGTGACAGCGGAGGGGCCTACAATGAGCAGTTCTTC
clone size: NA; J gene: TRBJ1-3; V gene: TRBV4-3; D gene: NA; CDR3 protein: CASSQVGQASPRSGNTIYF; CDR3 DNA: TGCGCCAGCAGCCAAGTTGGGCAGGCCTCCCCGAGATCTGGAAACACCATATATTTT
clone size: NA; J gene: TRBJ2-3; V gene: TRBV11-1; D gene: NA; CDR3 protein: CATVGESSTDTQYF; CDR3 DNA: TGTGCCACCGTGGGGGAGTCTAGCACAGATACGCAGTATTTT
clone size: NA; J gene: TRBJ1-2; V gene: TRBV6-5; D gene: TRBD1; CDR3 protein: CASRTSRQGKGGYTF; CDR3 DNA: TGTGCCAGCAGGACTTCCAGACAGGGCAAGGGAGGCTACACCTTC
clone size: NA; J gene: TRBJ2-5; V gene: TRBV27; D gene: TRBD1; CDR3 protein: CASSPGGQEQETQYF; CDR3 DNA: TGTGCCAGCAGTCCCGGGGGACAGGAGCAAGAGACCCAGTACTTC
clone size: NA; J gene: TRBJ1-3; V gene: TRBV28; D gene: NA; CDR3 protein: CASSPIGEVAYF; CDR3 DNA: TGTGCCAGCAGTCCGATCGGGGAGGTCGCTTATTTT
clone size: NA; J gene: TRBJ1-2; V gene: TRBV9; D gene: NA; CDR3 protein: CASSPRPSGFDGYTF; CDR3 DNA: TGTGCCAGCAGCCCGAGACCCTCGGGGTTCGATGGCTACACCTTC
clone size: NA; J gene: TRBJ1-5; V gene: TRBV28; D gene: NA; CDR3 protein: CASSLEPASNQPQHF; CDR3 DNA: TGTGCCAGCAGTTTAGAGCCAGCTAGCAATCAGCCCCAGCATTTT
clone size: NA; J gene: TRBJ1-4; V gene: TRBV11-2; D gene: NA; CDR3 protein: CASSLDRTEKLFF; CDR3 DNA: TGTGCCAGCAGCTTAGATCGGACTGAAAAACTGTTTTTT
clone size: NA; J gene: TRBJ1-2; V gene: TRBV12-3/TRBV12-4; D gene: NA; CDR3 protein: CASRDRGGWDYGYTF; CDR3 DNA: TGTGCCAGCAGGGATAGGGGGGGCTGGGACTATGGCTACACCTTC
clone size: NA; J gene: TRBJ1-1; V gene: TRBV10-3; D gene: TRBD1; CDR3 protein: CAIRGDRANTEAFF; CDR3 DNA: TGTGCCATCAGGGGGGACAGGGCGAACACTGAAGCTTTCTTT
clone size: NA; J gene: TRBJ2-7; V gene: TRBV12-3/TRBV12-4; D gene: NA; CDR3 protein: CASSLGQGEQYF; CDR3 DNA: TGTGCCAGCAGTTTGGGCCAGGGCGAGCAGTACTTC
clone size: NA; J gene: TRBJ1-6; V gene: TRBV20-1; D gene: NA; CDR3 protein: CSARGGPGNSPLHF; CDR3 DNA: TGCAGTGCTAGAGGGGGACCGGGTAATTCACCCCTCCACTTT
clone size: NA; J gene: TRBJ2-6; V gene: TRBV12-3/TRBV12-4; D gene: NA; CDR3 protein: CASSLGRVGLWANVLTF; CDR3 DNA: TGTGCCAGCAGTTTAGGTCGTGTTGGTCTCTGGGCCAACGTCCTGACTTTC
clone size: once; J gene: TRBJ1-3; V gene: TRBV6-2/TRBV6-3; D gene: NA; CDR3 protein: CASGGDSGNTIYF; CDR3 DNA: TGTGCCAGCGGCGGAGACTCTGGAAACACCATATATTTT
clone size: NA; J gene: TRBJ2-2; V gene: TRBV9; D gene: TRBD2; CDR3 protein: CASSALAGGNTGELFF; CDR3 DNA: TGTGCCAGCAGCGCTCTAGCGGGGGGGAACACCGGGGAGCTGTTTTTT
clone size: NA; J gene: TRBJ1-5; V gene: TRBV30; D gene: NA; CDR3 protein: CAWQTRGSNQPQHF; CDR3 DNA: TGTGCCTGGCAGACTAGGGGTAGCAATCAGCCCCAGCATTTT
clone size: NA; J gene: TRBJ1-1; V gene: TRBV4-3; D gene: TRBD1; CDR3 protein: CASSQEPGTGAEAFF; CDR3 DNA: TGCGCCAGCAGCCAAGAACCGGGGACAGGGGCTGAAGCTTTCTTT
clone size: NA; J gene: TRBJ2-2; V gene: TRBV28; D gene: TRBD1; CDR3 protein: CASSSRQGNTGELFF; CDR3 DNA: TGTGCCAGCAGTTCCCGACAGGGTAACACCGGGGAGCTGTTTTTT
clone size: NA; J gene: TRBJ2-3; V gene: TRBV25-1; D gene: NA; CDR3 protein: CASSEGRVGDTQYF; CDR3 DNA: TGTGCCAGCAGTGAAGGCAGGGTTGGAGATACGCAGTATTTT
clone size: NA; J gene: TRBJ2-5; V gene: TRBV24-1; D gene: NA; CDR3 protein: CATSDRGEETQYF; CDR3 DNA: TGTGCCACCAGTGATAGAGGAGAAGAGACCCAGTACTTC
clone size: NA; J gene: TRBJ1-1; V gene: TRBV18; D gene: NA; CDR3 protein: CASSRDRIEAFF; CDR3 DNA: TGTGCCAGCTCACGCGACAGAATTGAAGCTTTCTTT
clone size: NA; J gene: TRBJ2-3; V gene: TRBV12-3/TRBV12-4; D gene: NA; CDR3 protein: CASTPGGLDTQYF; CDR3 DNA: TGTGCCAGCACCCCCGGGGGTTTGGATACGCAGTATTTT
clone size: NA; J gene: TRBJ1-1; V gene: TRBV20-1; D gene: NA; CDR3 protein: CSAGGFMNTEAFF; CDR3 DNA: TGCAGTGCCGGGGGTTTCATGAACACTGAAGCTTTCTTT
clone size: NA; J gene: TRBJ1-5; V gene: TRBV20-1; D gene: NA; CDR3 protein: CSAPLGGGNQPQHF; CDR3 DNA: TGCAGTGCCCCCCTTGGAGGGGGCAATCAGCCCCAGCATTTT
clone size: NA; J gene: TRBJ1-2; V gene: TRBV20-1; D gene: TRBD1; CDR3 protein: CSAVTGQGYGYTF; CDR3 DNA: TGCAGTGCTGTAACTGGACAGGGCTATGGCTACACCTTC
clone size: NA; J gene: TRBJ2-3; V gene: TRBV5-5; D gene: NA; CDR3 protein: CASSFVGATDTQYF; CDR3 DNA: TGTGCCAGCAGCTTCGTGGGGGCCACAGATACGCAGTATTTT
clone size: NA; J gene: TRBJ1-2; V gene: TRBV20-1; D gene: TRBD1; CDR3 protein: CSASPGTGTLPGYGYTF; CDR3 DNA: TGCAGTGCTTCCCCAGGGACAGGGACACTCCCTGGCTATGGCTACACCTTC
clone size: NA; J gene: TRBJ1-4; V gene: TRBV3-1; D gene: TRBD1; CDR3 protein: CASSARDRDEKLFF; CDR3 DNA: TGTGCCAGCAGCGCCCGGGACAGGGATGAAAAACTGTTTTTT
clone size: once; J gene: TRBJ1-1; V gene: TRBV3-1; D gene: NA; CDR3 protein: CASSQAGFLNTEAFF; CDR3 DNA: TGTGCCAGCAGCCAAGCGGGCTTTCTGAACACTGAAGCTTTCTTT
clone size: NA; J gene: TRBJ2-1; V gene: TRBV4-1; D gene: NA; CDR3 protein: CASSSQGRSDNEQFF; CDR3 DNA: TGCGCCAGCAGCTCCCAGGGGCGTTCGGACAATGAGCAGTTCTTC
clone size: NA; J gene: TRBJ2-1; V gene: TRBV29-1; D gene: NA; CDR3 protein: CSVQRGPSYNEQFF; CDR3 DNA: TGCAGCGTTCAGAGGGGCCCCAGCTACAATGAGCAGTTCTTC
clone size: NA; J gene: TRBJ2-1; V gene: TRBV11-3; D gene: TRBD2; CDR3 protein: CASSGERGAGNEQFF; CDR3 DNA: TGTGCCAGCAGCGGCGAGCGGGGGGCCGGCAATGAGCAGTTCTTC
clone size: NA; J gene: TRBJ2-7; V gene: TRBV6-2/TRBV6-3; D gene: NA; CDR3 protein: CASSYPQGRTYEQYF; CDR3 DNA: TGTGCCAGCAGTTACCCACAGGGTCGGACCTACGAGCAGTACTTC